This entry lists 18 T cell receptor beta chains sequenced from one sample in a study of blood T cells in healthy people across ages (dated by TCRdb to about 2015). The library was built by means of 5' RACE. The sequencing machine was an Illumina HiSeq 2500. A second about 7 to 11 cycle PCR used a sample-barcoded 5' primer and a J-beta primer mix. TCRdb cleaned the public reads at Q25 with fastp, built clones with MiXCR and kept in-frame beta chains. CDR3 protein duplicates are merged, each entry listing the most common genes and DNA. This sample has 700,000 to 800,000 distinct CDR3 sequences in its table, and roughly 45% of those were observed once. More than 20% of the sample is held by the ten biggest clonotypes. Sequenced material: blood. Receptors were obtained from a woman in her sixties in good health.

The rearrangement links TRBV6-2 or TRBV6-3 to TRBJ1-6; D remains ambiguous. CDR1 is MNHEY, CDR2 SVGEGT, per germline. Trimming left V 3 bases short and J 2 bases short, with 11 bases between. The CDR3 runs to 16 residues. CDR3 sequence: CASSYSTGTYNSPLHF. CDR3 nucleotide sequence: TGTGCCAGCAGTTATTCGACGGGAACCTATAATTCACCCCTCCACTTT.

This clonotype was recorded many times. The V call is TRBV29-1, the J call TRBJ2-7; a possible D gene is TRBD2 (6 bases). Germline-derived CDR1 and CDR2 are SQVTM and ANQGSEA. V lost 7 bases, J lost 0 bases, and 16 bases lay in between. The length of the CDR3 is 14 residues. CDR3 nucleotide sequence: TGCAGCGCCATCCTGGCGGGGAGCTCCTACGAGCAGTACTTC. Protein sequence: CSAILAGSSYEQYF.

The chain joins TRBV4-3 to TRBJ2-5, with a tentative D call TRBD2 (5 bases). The J call may be wrong; the DNA end is better matched by TRBJ2-7. CDR3 length: 15 amino acids. The germline V gene has CDR1 LGHNA and CDR2 YSLEER. The CDR3 protein is CASSQVLRGSNEQYF. In DNA form, the CDR3 reads TGCGCCAGCAGCCAAGTTCTACGGGGTTCGAACGAGCAGTACTTC.

This clonotype has a single count. The chain carries TRBV10-3 and TRBJ2-7; TRBD2 matches at 8 bases. CDR3 length: 15 residues. Trimming cost V 0 bases and J 2 bases; bases outside gene matches: 3. Germline V lookup: CDR1 ENHRY, CDR2 SYGVKD. CDR3 nucleotide sequence: TGTGCCATCAGTGAGTCCTTAGCGGGGACCTACGAGCAGTACTTC. Translating it yields CAISESLAGTYEQYF.

This clonotype is a singleton in its sample. The chain links TRBV11-2 to TRBJ1-2; D is unresolved. Germline CDR1 and CDR2: SGHAT and FQNNGV. The CDR3 consists of 15 residues. The ends were cut back, 1 base at V and 5 bases at J, with 14 bases in the middle. The CDR3 sequence: CASSLGSGRIYGYTF. The CDR3 nucleotides read TGTGCCAGCAGCTTAGGCTCAGGACGGATATATGGCTACACCTTC.

The V gene is TRBV5-5, the J gene TRBJ2-3; tentative D call: TRBD2 (6 bases). From germline, CDR1 is SGHKS and CDR2 YYEKEE (reference sequence). CDR3 size: 15 residues. Trimming stripped 0 bases from V and 5 bases from J, with 13 bases between. CDR3 sequence (DNA): TGTGCCAGCAGCTTGGGGAGGGAAAGAGGAGATACGCAGTATTTT. This sequence encodes CASSLGRERGDTQYF.

J is TRBJ2-5 and V is TRBV29-1; either TRBD1 or TRBD2 may fit D (5 bases each). The ends were cut back, 5 bases at V and 7 bases at J, with 20 bases in the middle. Germline V gene data show CDR1 as SQVTM and CDR2 as ANQGSEA. This CDR3 is built from 14 residues. The chain's CDR3 is CSVNRDGERGTQYF. The CDR3 nucleotides read TGCAGCGTTAACCGGGACGGGGAACGAGGGACCCAGTACTTC.

This clonotype showed up just a few times. This sequence joins TRBV20-1 and TRBJ1-4; no definite D call. The CDR3 extends over 15 amino acids. The V end lost 3 bases, the J end lost 6 bases, and 17 bases lay between the germline ends. Germline values: CDR1 DFQATT, CDR2 SNEGSKA (reference sequence). In DNA form, the CDR3 reads TGCAGTGCTAGCAACCGACGCCTATCATATGAAAAACTGTTTTTT. Amino acid sequence: CSASNRRLSYEKLFF.

The rearrangement joins TRBV27 to TRBJ2-7; tentatively, D is TRBD1 (5 bases). CDR1 MNHEY and CDR2 SMNVEV come from the germline V gene (reference sequence). The CDR3 contains 16 residues. V lost 6 bases and J 5 bases, leaving 23 bases between the germline ends. CDR3 in amino acids: CASSLRQGKVSDEQYF. CDR3 coding DNA: TGTGCCAGCAGCTTGAGGCAGGGAAAAGTAAGCGACGAGCAGTACTTC.

The rearrangement joins TRBV27 to TRBJ1-1, with a weak D call TRBD1 (6 bases). Trimming took 7 bases from V and 3 from J, leaving 15 bases between them. The CDR3 covers 14 residues. Looked up from germline, CDR1 is MNHEY and CDR2 is SMNVEV (reference sequence). The CDR3 loop reads CASTRGGGDTEAFF. As DNA, the CDR3 is TGTGCCAGCACCAGAGGGGGTGGGGACACTGAAGCTTTCTTT.

Only a few counts were recorded for this clonotype. V and J are TRBV6-4 and TRBJ2-3; D possibly corresponds to TRBD2 (5 bases). The CDR3 sequence is 14 residues long. Germline CDR1 is MRHNA and CDR2 is SNTAGT. The V gene lost 3 bases and the J gene lost 4 bases, with 11 bases spanning the gap. The CDR3 coding sequence is TGTGCCAGCAGTGAGGGAGCTCAGGCAGATACGCAGTATTTT. It yields the protein CASSEGAQADTQYF.

The table lists this clonotype with many counts. J is TRBJ2-7 and V is TRBV12-3 or TRBV12-4; D gene uncertain. This CDR3 has 13 residues. The ends were cut back, 5 bases at V and 7 bases at J, with 15 bases in the middle. The CDR3 reads CASSPGSLGEQYF. The CDR3 nucleotides read TGTGCCAGCAGTCCCGGGTCGCTTGGTGAGCAGTACTTC.

This clonotype was found a few times. The chain uses TRBV27 and TRBJ2-7; the match to TRBD1 covers 7 bases. V gave up 5 bases and J gave up 2 bases; unmatched junction bases: 12. This CDR3 contains 16 residues. In germline, CDR1 is MNHEY, CDR2 SMNVEV (reference sequence). CDR3 in DNA: TGTGCCAGCAGTCGAATAGGATCCGGGACAGCCTACGAGCAGTACTTC. This translates into CASSRIGSGTAYEQYF.

This sequence joins TRBV28 and TRBJ2-5; the match to TRBD2 covers 8 bases. Germline V gene data show CDR1 as MDHEN and CDR2 as SYDVKM. V shed 5 bases and J 11 bases; nucleotides not matched to a gene: 19. The CDR3 runs to 16 residues. CDR3 loop: CASSPLSGRGVNEQYF. The DNA of the CDR3 is TGTGCCAGCAGTCCCCTGAGCGGGCGGGGGGTGAATGAGCAGTACTTC. The full variable domain, with the rest looked up from reference TRBV28 and TRBJ2-5, is DVKVTQSSRYLVKRTGEKVFLECVQDMDHENMFWYRQDPGLGLRLIYFSYDVKMKEKGDIPEGYSVSREKKERFSLILESASTNQTSMYLCASSPLSGRGVNEQYFGPGTRLLVL.

This clonotype has a handful of counts. This chain links TRBV20-1 with TRBJ2-3; 9 nucleotides match TRBD2. Unmatched junction bases numbered 10, after V lost 6 bases and J lost 6 bases. CDR3 size: 14 residues. Germline CDR1 reads DFQATT; CDR2 reads SNEGSKA (reference sequence). In DNA, the CDR3 is TGCAGTGCACCCGGGACTAGCAGTGCGGATACGCAGTATTTT. Its translation: CSAPGTSSADTQYF.

In the case of this clonotype: A read error may explain this, as a much larger clone is one base away. The chain is built from TRBV10-3 and TRBJ2-7; 10 nucleotides match TRBD2. The J segment lost 7 bases and the V segment lost 3 bases, leaving 9 bases of the junction unmatched. CDR3 length: 15 residues. Germline V gene lookup returns CDR1 ENHRY and CDR2 SYGVKD. The DNA for the CDR3 is TGTGCCATCAGTGATTTTAGCGGGAGGATGAATGAGCAGTACTTC. Its translation: CAISDFSGRMNEQYF.

The rearrangement links TRBV4-1 to TRBJ2-1; D is unresolved. The DNA end is more similar to TRBJ2-7, so the J call may be wrong. The V gene's germline CDR1 is MGHRA and CDR2 YSYEKL. This CDR3 comprises 17 residues. In DNA form, the CDR3 reads TGCGCCAGCAGCCAAGATCGGGCGCCGAGCTCCTACAATGAGCAGTACTTC. It codes for CASSQDRAPSSYNEQYF.

As for this clonotype: A much larger clone differs from this one at a single base, so this may be a read error. This chain links TRBV4-3 with TRBJ2-1; the D is unclear. The V gene lost 0 bases and the J gene lost 10 bases, with 16 bases spanning the gap. Germline V gene data show CDR1 as LGHNA and CDR2 as YSLEER. The CDR3 covers 15 residues. CDR3 region: CASSQDPLLHYEQFF. In DNA, the CDR3 is TGCGCCAGCAGCCAAGATCCGCTCCTCCACTACGAGCAGTTCTTC.